This passage covers 21 T cell receptor beta chains from one sample sequenced in a study of blood T cell repertoires in COVID-19. Sequenced by immunoSEQ multiplex PCR; TCRdb stores in-frame clones only, minus some. The sample records about 180,000 clones, approximately 89% being singletons. Input material: peripheral blood. The receptor source for this set is a man aged 40-55 years with active or convalescent COVID-19.

The V gene is TRBV7-9, the J gene TRBJ1-1; 7 bases map to TRBD1. This CDR3 spans 15 amino acids. Per germline, CDR1 SEHNR and CDR2 FQNEAQ (reference sequence). V trimming: 3 bases; J trimming: 0 bases; junction bases outside the gene matches: 4. For the CDR3, the DNA is TGTGCCAGCAGCTTGACGACAGGGATGAACACTGAAGCTTTCTTT. This translates into CASSLTTGMNTEAFF.

The chain uses TRBV27 and TRBJ2-7; 7 bases align to TRBD1. The junction had 7 bases not matched to a gene; V was cut back by 5 bases and J by 3 bases. The CDR3 length is 14 residues. Germline CDR1 is MNHEY and CDR2 is SMNVEV (reference sequence). The CDR3 DNA reads as TGTGCCAGCAGTCTCGGGACAGCGGTCTACGAGCAGTACTTC. This codes for CASSLGTAVYEQYF.

This clone is a singleton in its sample. V usage is TRBV6-6 and J usage is TRBJ2-7, with 11 bases aligning to TRBD1. The CDR3 has 15 amino acids. Germline V gives CDR1 MNHNY, CDR2 SVGAGI (reference sequence). The ends lost 6 bases at V and 3 bases at J; junction bases unmatched: 7. CDR3 sequence (DNA): TGTGCCAGCAGGGATCGGACAGGGGGCCTCTACGAGCAGTACTTC. Translation: CASRDRTGGLYEQYF.

The V call is TRBV2, the J call TRBJ2-5, with 11 bases that match TRBD1. The germline gives CDR1 SNHLY, CDR2 FYNNEI. There are 14 residues in the CDR3. J lost 5 bases, V lost 6 bases, and 5 bases had no gene match. CDR3 in DNA: TGTGCCAGCAGCCCACGGACAGGGGGCGAGACCCAGTACTTC. It translates to CASSPRTGGETQYF.

The CDR3 is CAWSEISGTGNSPLHF. The DNA of the CDR3 is TGTGCCTGGAGTGAAATCTCCGGGACAGGGAATTCACCCCTCCACTTT. The V call is TRBV30, the J call TRBJ1-6, with 9 nucleotides matching TRBD1. With V trimmed by 1 base and J by 7 bases, 8 bases remained unmatched. CDR1 is GTSNPN and CDR2 is SVGIG in the germline V gene (reference sequence). The length of the CDR3 is 16 residues.

This clone occurred once. The chain has TRBV28 and TRBJ1-1; D not certain. Between the trimmed V and J ends, which lost 7 bases and 1 base, there was a span of 10 bases. The CDR3 covers 13 residues. Germline loops: CDR1 MDHEN, CDR2 SYDVKM. The CDR3 region has the DNA TGTGCCAGCATAAGAGGAGGGAACACTGAAGCTTTCTTT. This encodes CASIRGGNTEAFF.

The CDR3 region has the DNA TGTGCCAGCTCACCCAAACAGGGCTATGGCTACACCTTC. Residues: CASSPKQGYGYTF. The chain joins TRBV18 to TRBJ1-2, with D possibly matching TRBD1 (6 bases). The germline CDR1 and CDR2 sequences are KGHSH and LQKENI. Between the trimmed V and J ends, which lost 3 bases and 4 bases, there was a span of 9 bases. This CDR3 spans 13 amino acids.

The chain links TRBV6-5 to TRBJ1-3; 10 bases map to TRBD1. The CDR3 spans 15 residues. Unmatched junction bases numbered 6, after V lost 6 bases and J lost 4 bases. The germline V gene has CDR1 MNHEY and CDR2 SVGAGI. CDR3 coding DNA: TGTGCCAGCAGGAAGACAGGGGGCGGCGGAAACACCATATATTTT. It is translated as CASRKTGGGGNTIYF.

The genes are TRBV5-1 and TRBJ1-2; 10 bases fit TRBD1. Germline assignment: CDR1 SGHRS and CDR2 YFSETQ. This CDR3 contains 13 residues. Germline trimming cut 0 bases from V and 8 bases from J; bases unmatched to any gene: 1. CDR3 loop: CASSLGQGAGYTF. The CDR3 coding sequence is TGCGCCAGCAGCTTGGGACAGGGGGCCGGCTACACCTTC.

The chain links TRBV6-5 to TRBJ1-2, with 7 bases lining up with TRBD1. The CDR3 is 14 amino acids. After removal of 4 bases from V and 1 base from J, the junction contained 3 bases not matched to a gene. CDR1 is MNHEY and CDR2 is SVGAGI in the germline V gene. CDR3 amino acids: CASSSGGGNYGYTF. As DNA, the CDR3 is TGTGCCAGCAGTTCAGGGGGTGGTAACTATGGCTACACCTTC.

This sequence joins TRBV9 and TRBJ2-2; no definite D call. V was trimmed by 0 bases and J by 7 bases, leaving 7 bases between them. CDR1 is SGDLS, CDR2 YYNGEE, per germline. This CDR3 is built from 13 residues. CDR3 amino acids: CASSVDTIGELFF. The CDR3 bases are TGTGCCAGCAGCGTAGATACAATCGGGGAGCTGTTTTTT.

The CDR3 reads CASSHGTSGGEETQYF. CDR3 DNA sequence: TGCGCCAGCAGCCACGGGACTAGCGGGGGGGAAGAGACCCAGTACTTC. J is TRBJ2-5 and V is TRBV5-1; 16 bases fit TRBD2. The V gene end was trimmed by 4 bases and the J gene end by 3 bases; junction bases not matched to a gene: 3. CDR1 SGHRS and CDR2 YFSETQ come from the germline V gene. The length of the CDR3 is 16 residues.

The V and J genes are TRBV7-9 and TRBJ2-1; tentatively, D is TRBD2 (7 bases). The CDR3 covers 18 residues. V lost 4 bases, J lost 0 bases, and 19 bases lay in between. The germline CDR1 and CDR2 sequences are SEHNR and FQNEAQ (reference sequence). The CDR3 protein is CASSSGIAGAGSYNEQFF. The DNA of the CDR3 is TGTGCCAGCAGCTCAGGTATCGCGGGGGCCGGCTCCTACAATGAGCAGTTCTTC. Based on the CDR3 plus reference TRBV7-9 and TRBJ2-1, the full variable domain is DTGVSQNPRHKITKRGQNVTFRCDPISEHNRLYWYRQTLGQGPEFLTYFQNEAQLEKSRLLSDRFSAERPKGSFSTLEIQRTEQGDSAMYLCASSSGIAGAGSYNEQFFGPGTRLTVL.

The chain employs TRBV30 and TRBJ2-7; TRBD1 might be the D (5 bases). Germline assignment: CDR1 GTSNPN and CDR2 SVGIG (reference sequence). Between the trimmed V and J ends, which lost 1 base and 5 bases, there was a span of 15 bases. The CDR3 sequence is 14 residues long. CDR3 sequence reads: CAWSGKGWVDEQYF. The CDR3 DNA sequence: TGTGCCTGGAGTGGTAAGGGGTGGGTGGACGAGCAGTACTTC.

This chain joins TRBV6-2 or TRBV6-3 and TRBJ2-1, with TRBD1 as a possible D gene (6 bases). CDR1 MNHEY and CDR2 SVGEGT come from the germline V gene. The V gene lost 2 bases and the J gene lost 6 bases, with 11 bases spanning the gap. The CDR3 covers 14 residues. Written as DNA, the CDR3 is TGTGCCAGCAGTTACCTAACAGGGATCAATGAGCAGTTCTTC. Protein sequence: CASSYLTGINEQFF.

The chain is built from TRBV5-8 and TRBJ1-5; D is unresolved. Germline CDR1 is SGHTS and CDR2 is YDEGEE. The CDR3 extends over 12 amino acids. V dropped 1 base and J dropped 6 bases, with 5 bases sitting between them. The CDR3 DNA reads TGTGCCAGCAGCTTGCTCTCTCAGCCCCAGCATTTT. The encoded protein is CASSLLSQPQHF.

This clone was observed a few times. The chain employs TRBV29-1 and TRBJ2-1, with 12 bases lining up with TRBD2. This CDR3 has 14 residues. The trim removed 6 bases at V and 1 base at J, leaving 1 base unmatched. CDR1 SQVTM and CDR2 ANQGSEA come from the germline V gene. In DNA form, the CDR3 reads TGCAGCGTGACTAGCGGGGGATCCTACAATGAGCAGTTCTTC. Its translation: CSVTSGGSYNEQFF.

The rearrangement links TRBV5-6 to TRBJ2-7; possibly TRBD2 for D (6 bases). This CDR3 region has 15 residues. Germline lookup yields CDR1 SGHDT and CDR2 YYEEEE. The ends were cut back, 5 bases at V and 0 bases at J, with 15 bases in the middle. CDR3 residues: CASSPRRGGSYEQYF. For the CDR3, the DNA is TGTGCCAGCAGTCCTAGGAGGGGCGGCTCCTACGAGCAGTACTTC.

V is TRBV10-3 and J is TRBJ2-2; TRBD1 aligns across 8 bases. Germline V CDR1 and CDR2: ENHRY, SYGVKD. The CDR3 extends over 16 amino acids. V dropped 6 bases and J dropped 1; count of bases not matched to a gene: 7. Written as DNA, the CDR3 is TGTGCCATCAGGGACCCTGGACAGGGGAACACCGGGGAGCTGTTTTTT. Encoded protein: CAIRDPGQGNTGELFF.

This sequence joins TRBV15 and TRBJ1-1; a weak D match, TRBD1 (5 bases). This CDR3 is built from 16 residues. Trimming removed 0 bases at V and 1 base at J, with 12 bases between. The germline V gene encodes CDR1 LNHNV and CDR2 YYDKDF (reference sequence). CDR3: CATSRDGRGGNTEAFF. DNA of the CDR3: TGTGCCACCAGCAGAGATGGGAGGGGTGGGAACACTGAAGCTTTCTTT.

Points on this clone: At the DNA level, this CDR3 is encoded by other sequences in the same sample as well. This sequence joins TRBV7-2 and TRBJ1-1; D is unresolved. CDR3 size: 13 residues. Deletions cut 1 base from V and 2 bases from J, with 5 bases between. Germline loops: CDR1 SGHTA, CDR2 FQGNSA. The CDR3 loop reads CASSLGSNTEAFF. As DNA, the CDR3 is TGTGCCAGCAGCTTAGGCAGTAACACTGAAGCTTTCTTT.